This T cell receptor (beta chain) was captured by sequencing in a study of neurological immune-mediated disorders. The time point denotes: longitudinal time-point 2. Many counts were recorded for this clonotype. The method for making cDNA was 5'RACE, and it used 10-nucleotide random UMIs. TCRdb ran MiXCR on the 5' RACE reads and lists one entry per CDR3 protein. The repertoire consists of under 100,000 distinct CDR3 sequences, with less than 15% occurring once and the leading ten covering 5%. The sequence derives from a female donor with HTLV-1-associated myelopathy (HAM/TSP). The material sequenced was PBMCs.

The DNA for the CDR3 is TGTGCCAGCAGCTCGCCGCCAGGGACTAGCGGGGAAGAGACCCAGTACTTC. It specifies CASSSPPGTSGEETQYF. The V call is TRBV7-2, the J call TRBJ2-5; 13 bases match TRBD2. Looked up from germline, CDR1 is SGHTA and CDR2 is FQGNSA. This CDR3 region has 17 residues. With 4 bases clipped from V and 3 bases from J, the junction kept 8 bases outside the gene matches.